A single sample is the source of the 32 T cell receptor beta chains below, sequenced in a study of brain metastases from non-small cell lung cancer. Only in-frame clones appear in the TCRdb table, and some are missing; sequencing was by immunoSEQ multiplex PCR. The sample includes about 4,000 clones, approximately 79% of them seen just once. The sequencing input was tumor-adjacent normal tissue. These TCRs come from a donor aged 40 or over with non-small cell lung cancer.

In the case of this clone: A read error is possible here, since a much larger clone lies one base away. The chain employs TRBV7-2 and TRBJ2-3; 7 bases are a match to TRBD1. V lost 2 bases and J lost 5; bases outside the gene matches: 13. The CDR3 loop spans 17 amino acids. Germline CDR1 and CDR2: SGHTA and FQGNSA. CDR3 sequence (DNA): TGTGCCAGCAGCTTATCCCCCTACGACAGGGCGGGAGATACGCAGTATTTT. This codes for CASSLSPYDRAGDTQYF.

A word on this clone: A read error may account for a junction end that differs from germline. The genes are TRBV7-9 and TRBJ1-1; D possibly corresponds to TRBD1 (6 bases). CDR3 length equals 15 residues. Germline lookup yields CDR1 SEHNR and CDR2 FQNEAQ (reference sequence). The CDR3 loop reads CASRTGTLMNTEVFF. The CDR3 nucleotides read TGTGCCAGCAGAACCGGGACACTCATGAACACTGAAGTTTTCTTT.

V usage is TRBV19 and J usage is TRBJ2-3; either TRBD1 or TRBD2 may fit D (5 bases each). Looked up from germline, CDR1 is LNHDA and CDR2 is SQIVND (reference sequence). V lost 2 bases to trimming and J lost 0 bases, with 6 bases between them. This CDR3 contains 14 residues. CDR3 region: CASSIWGSTDTQYF. Written as DNA, the CDR3 is TGTGCCAGTAGTATATGGGGGAGCACAGATACGCAGTATTTT.

This clone has a handful of counts. The J gene is TRBJ1-2, the V gene TRBV5-5; a possible D gene is TRBD1 (6 bases). The V end was cut by 3 bases, the J end by 4 bases, with 13 bases between. Germline V gene sequence: CDR1 SGHKS, CDR2 YYEKEE (reference sequence). CDR3 length: 14 amino acids. This chain's CDR3 is CASSSEGRGYGYTF. For the CDR3, the DNA is TGTGCCAGCAGCTCCGAGGGCAGGGGCTATGGCTACACCTTC.

The chain has TRBV19 and TRBJ2-7; D may be TRBD2 (5 bases). Germline CDR1 LNHDA, CDR2 SQIVND (reference sequence). The germline V and J ends were trimmed by 5 bases and 5 bases, with 16 bases remaining between them. The CDR3 contains 14 residues. The DNA for the CDR3 is TGTGCCAGTAGTCCCCGGACTTTTTCCGACGAGCAGTACTTC. As protein: CASSPRTFSDEQYF. Looking up the rest from reference TRBV19 and TRBJ2-7 gives the full variable domain: DGGITQSPKYLFRKEGQNVTLSCEQNLNHDAMYWYRQDPGQGLRLIYYSQIVNDFQKGDIAEGYSVSREKKESFPLTVTSAQKNPTAFYLCASSPRTFSDEQYFGPGTRLTVT.

This clone was found a few times. CDR3 region: CASSRTGATNEKLFF. CDR3 nucleotides: TGTGCCAGCAGCCGGACGGGTGCAACTAATGAAAAACTGTTTTTT. The gene calls are TRBV7-3 and TRBJ1-4; D uncertain. Germline V gene lookup returns CDR1 SGHTA and CDR2 FQGTGA. CDR3 size: 15 residues. The V gene lost 5 bases and the J gene lost 0 bases, with 10 bases spanning the gap.

This chain connects TRBV29-1 to TRBJ2-2, with 8 bases matching TRBD1. V was clipped by 7 bases and J by 5 bases; unmatched bases: 3. This CDR3 has 12 amino acids. Germline loops: CDR1 SQVTM, CDR2 ANQGSEA. The CDR3 loop is CSARQGTGELFF. CDR3 nucleotide sequence: TGCAGCGCCCGACAGGGGACCGGGGAGCTGTTTTTT.

V gene TRBV5-1 combines with J gene TRBJ2-3; D gene uncertain. In germline, CDR1 is SGHRS, CDR2 YFSETQ. CDR3 length equals 13 residues. Trimming left V 6 bases short and J 0 bases short, with 8 bases between. The CDR3: CASTQSSTDTQYF. The CDR3 DNA follows: TGCGCCAGCACACAATCTAGCACAGATACGCAGTATTTT.

The chain is built from TRBV24-1 and TRBJ1-2; tentatively, D is TRBD1 (6 bases). CDR3 length: 14 amino acids. Germline V gene sequence: CDR1 KGHDR, CDR2 SFDVKD. Trimming shortened V by 1 base and J by 2 bases, and 7 bases separated the two germline ends. CDR3: CATSDLGGNYGYTF. CDR3 bases: TGTGCCACCAGTGATTTAGGGGGGAACTATGGCTACACCTTC.

Here the CDR3 reads CASHEKTGAFF. The CDR3 coding sequence is TGTGCCAGCCATGAGAAGACGGGTGCTTTCTTT. The chain is built from TRBV6-5 and TRBJ1-1; D is ambiguous. The CDR3 extends over 11 amino acids. Trimming cost V 8 bases and J 11 bases, with 15 bases left between them. Germline lookup yields CDR1 MNHEY and CDR2 SVGAGI.

The chain uses TRBV2 and TRBJ1-1; D is uncertain. The CDR3 consists of 11 residues. Germline V gene sequence: CDR1 SNHLY, CDR2 FYNNEI. V shed 7 bases and J shed 3 bases, with 6 bases lying between them. The CDR3 DNA follows: TGTGCCAGCACCCGGGACACTGAAGCTTTCTTT. It is translated as CASTRDTEAFF.

The chain combines TRBV7-9 with TRBJ1-1; D unresolved. The ends were cut back, 5 bases at V and 0 bases at J, with 7 bases in the middle. The germline gives CDR1 SEHNR, CDR2 FQNEAQ (reference sequence). The CDR3 has 13 amino acids. The chain's CDR3 is CASSPTVNTEAFF. In nucleotides, the CDR3 is TGTGCCAGCAGCCCGACGGTGAACACTGAAGCTTTCTTT.

The rearrangement joins TRBV5-1 to TRBJ2-3, with D tentatively TRBD1 (6 bases). Trimming took off 9 bases at V and 3 bases at J, with 14 bases between the two ends. CDR1 SGHRS and CDR2 YFSETQ come from the germline V gene. This CDR3 contains 13 residues. CDR3 DNA sequence: TGCGCCATAAGGACAGAAGGGACAGATACGCAGTATTTT. Translated, it gives CAIRTEGTDTQYF.

The rearrangement links TRBV28 to TRBJ2-7; 8 bases are a match to TRBD2. J gave up 2 bases and V 5 bases, and 5 bases lay outside the gene matches. The CDR3 spans 14 residues. The germline V gene has CDR1 MDHEN and CDR2 SYDVKM. This CDR3 reads CASSQSGRAYEQYF. The CDR3 nucleotides read TGTGCCAGCAGTCAGAGCGGGAGAGCCTACGAGCAGTACTTC.

Of note for this clone: Relative to the germline gene, one junction end is altered; a read error may explain this. Here the CDR3 DNA reads TGTAGTGCTAGTTTCCTAGCGGGAACGAGTGAGCAGTTCTTC. Residues: CSASFLAGTSEQFF. This chain connects TRBV20-1 to TRBJ2-1; 9 bases fit TRBD2. This CDR3 comprises 14 residues. Per germline, CDR1 DFQATT and CDR2 SNEGSKA (reference sequence).

The chain links TRBV4-2 to TRBJ2-5, with TRBD2 identical over 7 bases. V gave up 1 base and J gave up 0 bases; unmatched junction bases: 8. The CDR3 is made up of 17 amino acids. Germline V gene lookup returns CDR1 LGHNA and CDR2 YNFKEQ. The DNA of the CDR3 is TGTGCCAGCAGCCAAGTTGGAATAGCGGGCAACCAAGAGACCCAGTACTTC. This codes for CASSQVGIAGNQETQYF.

This clone was observed once. The V gene is TRBV5-1, the J gene TRBJ1-1, with 8 bases matching TRBD1. CDR1 and CDR2 (germline): SGHRS, YFSETQ. Trimming removed 0 bases from V and 4 bases from J; junction bases left unmatched: 5. The CDR3 length is 15 residues. The CDR3 loop reads CASSLGTGGITEAFF. The CDR3 DNA is TGCGCCAGCAGCTTGGGAACAGGGGGTATCACTGAAGCTTTCTTT.

This clone is large within its sample. The chain has TRBV4-1 and TRBJ2-5; D gene uncertain. Trimming pared 8 bases from V and 0 bases from J, leaving 10 bases between. This CDR3 has 13 amino acids. CDR1 is MGHRA and CDR2 is YSYEKL in the germline V gene. CDR3: CASSGSNQETQYF. The CDR3 nucleotides read TGCGCCAGCTCTGGCTCCAACCAAGAGACCCAGTACTTC.

The chain carries TRBV5-4 and TRBJ2-1, with TRBD1 identical over 12 bases. V shed 4 bases and J 8 bases; nucleotides not matched to a gene: 7. The CDR3 has 15 residues. CDR1 SGHNT and CDR2 YYREEE come from the germline V gene (reference sequence). The CDR3 reads CASSRGTGGTDEQFF. The CDR3 coding sequence is TGTGCCAGCAGCAGAGGGACAGGGGGCACCGATGAGCAGTTCTTC.

V and J are TRBV6-2 or TRBV6-3 and TRBJ2-7, with no clear D. The length of the CDR3 is 11 residues. In germline, CDR1 is MNHEY, CDR2 SVGEGT. The V gene lost 6 bases and the J gene lost 6 bases, with 9 bases spanning the gap. CDR3: CASSATFEQYF. CDR3 bases: TGTGCCAGCAGCGCGACTTTCGAGCAGTACTTC.

Comment on this clone: This CDR3 is also generated by other DNA sequences in the sample. This chain joins TRBV6-2 or TRBV6-3 and TRBJ2-2, with D hard to call. Trimming stripped 0 bases from V and 5 bases from J, with 4 bases between. In germline, CDR1 is MNHEY, CDR2 SVGEGT. CDR3 length: 13 amino acids. The DNA for the CDR3 is TGTGCCAGCAGTTACTCTCCAACCGGGGAGCTGTTTTTT. It yields the protein CASSYSPTGELFF.

This clone showed up just once. The chain joins TRBV10-2 to TRBJ2-5, with 7 bases identical to TRBD2. Germline V gene lookup returns CDR1 WSHSY and CDR2 SAAADI. Losses at the gene ends were 8 bases for V and 5 bases for J; bases not matched to a gene: 8. This CDR3 comprises 13 residues. The CDR3 sequence: CASGGGGRETQYF. The DNA for the CDR3 is TGCGCCAGCGGTGGGGGAGGGCGGGAGACCCAGTACTTC.

The chain links TRBV6-4 to TRBJ1-2, with D maybe TRBD1 (6 bases). From germline, CDR1 is MRHNA and CDR2 SNTAGT. The germline V and J ends were trimmed by 8 bases and 3 bases, with 16 bases remaining between them. The CDR3 is 14 amino acids. For the CDR3, the DNA is TGTGCCAGCCGCCCGGACAGTCGGTACTATGGCTACACCTTC. It specifies CASRPDSRYYGYTF.

This chain links TRBV5-1 with TRBJ1-1, with D tentatively TRBD1 (5 bases). The germline CDR1 and CDR2 sequences are SGHRS and YFSETQ. Between the trimmed V and J ends, which lost 1 base and 11 bases, there was a span of 15 bases. The CDR3 has 13 amino acids. The CDR3 nucleotides read TGCGCCAGCAGCTTGTACGGGGCCGGTGGGGCTTTCTTT. As protein: CASSLYGAGGAFF.

This clone occurred a few times. V is TRBV28 and J is TRBJ1-5; the match to TRBD1 covers 9 bases. V lost 4 bases, J lost 1 base, and 5 bases stayed unmatched. The CDR3 is 16 residues long. In germline, CDR1 is MDHEN, CDR2 SYDVKM. The CDR3 reads CASSWVGTGSNQPQHF. CDR3 bases: TGTGCCAGCAGTTGGGTCGGGACAGGGAGCAATCAGCCCCAGCATTTT.

The rearrangement links TRBV29-1 to TRBJ1-2; tentative D call: TRBD1 (6 bases). Between the trimmed V and J ends, which lost 6 bases and 2 bases, there was a span of 13 bases. CDR1 is SQVTM, CDR2 ANQGSEA, per germline. CDR3 length: 13 amino acids. Here the CDR3 reads CSVEPQGNYGYTF. CDR3 nucleotide sequence: TGCAGCGTGGAACCCCAGGGGAACTATGGCTACACCTTC.

This clone was observed a single time. The V call is TRBV5-1, the J call TRBJ2-3, with D perhaps matching TRBD2 (6 bases). This CDR3 comprises 16 residues. Deletions cut 0 bases from V and 1 base from J, with 12 bases between. Germline V CDR1 and CDR2: SGHRS, YFSETQ. This chain's CDR3 is CASSLAGVAGTDTQYF. CDR3 in DNA: TGCGCCAGCAGCTTGGCGGGGGTGGCAGGCACAGATACGCAGTATTTT.

This chain links TRBV6-6 with TRBJ1-1; no firm D call. The CDR3 has 13 residues. Between the trimmed V and J ends, which lost 6 bases and 6 bases, there was a span of 14 bases. Germline-derived CDR1 and CDR2 are MNHNY and SVGAGI (reference sequence). CDR3: CASSPYLAPEAFF. The CDR3 DNA reads TGTGCCAGCAGCCCGTACTTGGCCCCTGAAGCTTTCTTT.

The chain uses TRBV7-9 and TRBJ2-7; D remains unclear. Deletions cut 5 bases from V and 4 bases from J, with 9 bases between. This CDR3 has 12 residues. The germline gives CDR1 SEHNR, CDR2 FQNEAQ (reference sequence). As DNA, the CDR3 is TGTGCCAGCAGCACGGGCAGATACGAGCAGTACTTC. Translating gives CASSTGRYEQYF.

This clone was observed once. The chain links TRBV7-2 to TRBJ2-1; D is unclear. This CDR3 region has 15 residues. The V end lost 3 bases, the J end lost 6 bases, and 15 bases lay between the germline ends. The germline CDR1 and CDR2 sequences are SGHTA and FQGNSA. Here the CDR3 reads CASSFERTRANEQFF. CDR3 coding DNA: TGTGCCAGCAGCTTTGAAAGGACCCGCGCCAATGAGCAGTTCTTC.

The rearrangement links TRBV3-1 (or the pseudogene TRBV3-2) to TRBJ1-4; unclear D gene. Trimming took 2 bases from V and 3 from J, leaving 7 bases between them. This CDR3 has 14 residues. Germline CDR1 reads LGHDT; CDR2 reads YNNKEL (reference sequence). CDR3 protein: CASSQRTANEKLFF. In DNA form, the CDR3 reads TGTGCCAGCAGCCAACGCACGGCTAATGAAAAACTGTTTTTT.

CDR3 DNA: TGTGCCAGCTCATACAGGGTTGAAAAACTGTTTTTT. Amino acid sequence: CASSYRVEKLFF. The chain recombines TRBV28 with TRBJ1-4, with a weak D call TRBD1 (6 bases). Trimming removed 8 bases at V and 7 bases at J, with 11 bases between. The CDR3 consists of 12 residues. Germline CDR1 reads MDHEN; CDR2 reads SYDVKM.